The source of this TCR beta chain is a study of cytotoxic CD8 clonotypes in ibrutinib-treated CLL. Study at large: Among the patients, some eleven presented as relapsed/refractory and about 16 as treatment-naive; around 18 showed unmutated IGHV. Whole-study findings and limits: Public clonotypes showed up rarely, and on treatment they shrank or held steady. Clonality, elevated at ibrutinib response, dropped back toward baseline at progression. Sampling times (in sustained-remission versus progressing patients) were not the same.

Note on this clone: Its antigen is unknown.

The method was immunoSEQ multiplex PCR; TCRdb's version includes in-frame clones alone and lacks a portion of them. The table shows 150,000 or so clones, with around nine tenths occurring only once. V was trimmed by 0 bases and J by 0 bases, leaving 8 bases between them. The CDR3 runs to 14 residues. The germline V gene encodes CDR1 GTSNPN and CDR2 SVGIG (reference sequence). The receptor comes from a human donor with chronic lymphocytic leukemia. V is TRBV30 and J is TRBJ1-1; D unclear. Source: PBMCs, taken at disease progression, from a patient treated with ibrutinib. CDR3 nucleotides: TGTGCCTGGAGTGTTCTTAGAATGAACACTGAAGCTTTCTTT. It specifies CAWSVLRMNTEAFF.